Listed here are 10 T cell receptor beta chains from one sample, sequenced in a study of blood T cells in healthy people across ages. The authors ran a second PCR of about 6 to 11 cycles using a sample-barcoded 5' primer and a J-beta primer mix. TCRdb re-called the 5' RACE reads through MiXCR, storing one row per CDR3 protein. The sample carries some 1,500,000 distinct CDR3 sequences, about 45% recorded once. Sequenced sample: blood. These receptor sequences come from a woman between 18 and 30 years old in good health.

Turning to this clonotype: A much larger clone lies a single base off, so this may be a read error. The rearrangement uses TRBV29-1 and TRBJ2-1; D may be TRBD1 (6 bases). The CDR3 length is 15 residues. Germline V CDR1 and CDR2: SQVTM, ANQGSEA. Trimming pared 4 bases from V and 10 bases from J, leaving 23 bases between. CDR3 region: CSVVGATGHSREQFF. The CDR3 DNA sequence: TGCAGCGTTGTGGGGGCAACAGGTCATTCGCGCGAGCAGTTCTTC.

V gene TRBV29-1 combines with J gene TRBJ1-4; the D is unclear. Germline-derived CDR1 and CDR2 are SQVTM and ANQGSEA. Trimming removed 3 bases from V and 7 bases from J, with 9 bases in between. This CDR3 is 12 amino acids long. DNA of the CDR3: TGCAGCGTTGACTTGGGGTTTGAAAAACTGTTTTTT. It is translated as CSVDLGFEKLFF.

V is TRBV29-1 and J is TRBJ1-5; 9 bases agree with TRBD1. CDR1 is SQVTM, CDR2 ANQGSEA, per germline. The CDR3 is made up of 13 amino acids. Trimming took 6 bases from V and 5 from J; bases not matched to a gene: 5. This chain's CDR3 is CSVGTGSYQPQHF. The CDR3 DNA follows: TGCAGCGTGGGGACAGGGTCGTATCAGCCCCAGCATTTT.

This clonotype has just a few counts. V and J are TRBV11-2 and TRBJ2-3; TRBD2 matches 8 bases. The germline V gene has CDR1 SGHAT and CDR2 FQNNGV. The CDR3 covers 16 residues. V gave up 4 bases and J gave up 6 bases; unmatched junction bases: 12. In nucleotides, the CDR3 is TGTGCCAGCAGCTCTCCGGGGGGGCAAGTCCGCGATACGCAGTATTTT. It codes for CASSSPGGQVRDTQYF.

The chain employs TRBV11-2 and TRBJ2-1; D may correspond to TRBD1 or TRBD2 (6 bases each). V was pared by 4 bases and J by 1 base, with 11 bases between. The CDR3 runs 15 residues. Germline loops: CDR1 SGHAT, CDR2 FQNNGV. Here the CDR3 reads CASSSKGGSYNEQFF. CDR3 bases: TGTGCCAGCAGCTCAAAGGGGGGTTCCTACAATGAGCAGTTCTTC.

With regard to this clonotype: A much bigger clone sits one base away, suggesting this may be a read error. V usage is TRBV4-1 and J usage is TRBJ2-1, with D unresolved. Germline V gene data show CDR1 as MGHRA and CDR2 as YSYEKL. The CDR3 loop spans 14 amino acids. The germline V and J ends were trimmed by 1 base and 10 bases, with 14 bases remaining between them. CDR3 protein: CASSQGSLADEQFF. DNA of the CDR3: TGCGCCAGCAGCCAAGGCTCGCTGGCAGACGAGCAGTTCTTC.

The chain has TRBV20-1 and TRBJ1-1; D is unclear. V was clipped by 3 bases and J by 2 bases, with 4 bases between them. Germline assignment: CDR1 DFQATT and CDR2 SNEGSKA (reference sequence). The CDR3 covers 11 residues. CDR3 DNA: TGCAGTGCTAGTCCTAACACTGAAGCTTTCTTT. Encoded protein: CSASPNTEAFF.

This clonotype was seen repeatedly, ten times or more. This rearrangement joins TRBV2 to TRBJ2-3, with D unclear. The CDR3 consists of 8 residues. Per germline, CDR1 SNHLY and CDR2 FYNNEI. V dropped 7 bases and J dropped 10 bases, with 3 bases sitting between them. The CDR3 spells CASKSQYF. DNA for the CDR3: TGTGCCAGCAAGTCGCAGTATTTT.

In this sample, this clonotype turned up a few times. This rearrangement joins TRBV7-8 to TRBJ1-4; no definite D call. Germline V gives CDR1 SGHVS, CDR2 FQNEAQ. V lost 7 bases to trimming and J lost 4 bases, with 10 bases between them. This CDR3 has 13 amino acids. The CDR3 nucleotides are TGTGCCAGCACCCGCGGGTATAATGAAAAACTGTTTTTT. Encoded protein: CASTRGYNEKLFF.

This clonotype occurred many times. The CDR3 coding sequence is TGTGCCAGCAGTCCCCGGGGGACTAGCGCATACAATGAGCAGTTCTTC. Protein product: CASSPRGTSAYNEQFF. The chain carries TRBV6-5 and TRBJ2-1, with TRBD2 matching over 10 bases. With 5 bases clipped from V and 4 bases from J, the junction kept 8 bases outside the gene matches. Germline V lookup: CDR1 MNHEY, CDR2 SVGAGI. The CDR3 is 16 amino acids.